Below, one T cell receptor beta chain is given with its context. Amplification used 60 Vbeta primers and 13 Jbeta primers. Assay used: immunoSEQ multiplex PCR; TCRdb lists only in-frame clones, some missing. This repertoire shows 100,000 to 150,000 clones, about 79% found once; its top ten account for around 1.8%. These data come from a study of cytomegalovirus exposure and HLA in healthy donors. CDR3 length equals 15 residues. Trimming cost V 2 bases and J 6 bases; bases outside gene matches: 8. Germline CDR1 reads LNHDA; CDR2 reads SQIVND (reference sequence). The sequence came from a man aged 50-60 years in good health and CMV-seronegative. This chain links TRBV19 with TRBJ2-5; 8 positions agree with TRBD2. The sequenced material came from PBMCs. CDR3 in DNA: TGTGCCAGTAGTATACCCGGGGGGGCCTTACAGACCCAGTACTTC. Protein: CASSIPGGALQTQYF.